Included here is one TCR beta chain sequence, with context. No antigen is known for it. Treatment described: roughly nine-day PBMC culture with coronavirus spike peptide pools or control peptides (ViraFEST assay). Unexposed donor CD4+ T cells predated the COVID-19 pandemic, collected 2011-2018. This sample is drawn from a study of vaccination and CD4 T cells after COVID-19. Study-level background: Median time from COVID diagnosis to post-COVID sampling was over 85 days (35 to 161). Stimulation used overlapping spike peptides from SARS-CoV-2, HCoV-NL63, HCoV-OC43 and HCoV-229E.

Sequencing of the DNA from cultured CD4+ T cells was carried out with the Oncomine TCR Beta short-read assay. The template was genomic DNA from cultured CD4+ T cells. TCRdb re-derived calls from the PCR reads in MiXCR, one entry per CDR3 protein. The data contain 7,000 or so distinct CDR3 sequences, 30% to 45% of them singletons. The V gene's germline CDR1 is SGHTA and CDR2 FQGNSA. This CDR3 has 14 amino acids. The V gene lost 3 bases and the J gene lost 0 bases, with 6 bases spanning the gap. Sequencing used CD4+ T cells from blood, cultured in vitro. This receptor was taken from a human donor in good health. The chain is built from TRBV7-2 and TRBJ1-3; D remains unclear. Written as DNA, the CDR3 is TGTGCCAGCAGCTTCGACGTCTCTGGAAACACCATATATTTT. Its translation is CASSFDVSGNTIYF. The complete variable domain, with remaining parts taken from reference TRBV7-2 and TRBJ1-3, reads GAGVSQSPSNKVTEKGKDVELRCDPISGHTALYWYRQSLGQGLEFLIYFQGNSAPDKSGLPSDRFSAERTGGSVSTLTIQRTQQEDSAVYLCASSFDVSGNTIYFGEGSWLTVV.